This T cell receptor (beta chain) was identified during a study of read filtering for tumor transcriptome and immune sequencing (dated by TCRdb to about 2020). Regarding the study in general: The cohort had around 16 male and approximately 15 female patients with a mean age of about 71 years, ranging from about 47 to 90. By revised international staging, 8 or 9 patients were R-ISS I, under 20 were R-ISS II and 7 were R-ISS III. One of the main goals was to work out a read-filtering strategy for immune repertoire data, in particular whether clonotypes backed by only a single read should be removed. Per sample, about 3.5 to 10.27 million TCR-region mapped reads were obtained with IR-seq, compared with only roughly 85 to 1,300 with RNA-seq. Whole-transcriptome libraries were prepared with the TruSeq RNA Access Library Prep Kit after DNase treatment. Using the same bone marrow samples, the study compared TCR repertoires obtained by targeted immune repertoire sequencing with those obtained by bulk whole-transcriptome sequencing. The paper as a whole reports these results and caveats: IR-seq captured clonotypes at much higher depth and more reliably than RNA-seq, and smaller IR-seq throughput sufficed to identify most shared clonotypes. Removing single-read clonotypes increased the correlation between IR-seq and RNA-seq shared clonotype proportions. In IR-seq, single-read clonotypes were about 81.9% of clonotypes but about 3.5% of total reads; in RNA-seq they were around 75% of clonotypes and about 40% of reads. The sorted CD138-negative fraction was not purified T cells but a mixed bone marrow immune population.

Trimmed from V: 1 base; trimmed from J: 5 bases; junction bases lacking a gene match: 9. The CDR3 sequence holds 16 residues, the cysteine and phenylalanine included. Of all the DNA, just the CDR3 is kept, 48 bases in frame from base 1. From the germline V gene, CDR1 is SGHTA and CDR2 is FQGTGA. The Immunoverse kit was used to build TCR libraries from roughly 370 ng RNA, with molecular barcoded adaptors covering alpha/delta and beta/gamma chains. The same RNA used for transcriptome sequencing was used for TCR library preparation. TCR libraries were sequenced on an Illumina HiSeq 4000 with 2 x 150 cycles. Regarding the original processing steps: TCR reads were aligned to human V, D, J and C references and assembled into CDR3 clonotypes with MiXCR, including quality filtering and error correction. The tcR package in R was used for analysis of clonotype counts and gene usage diversity. For inspection of raw mapping reads, RNA-seq reads were mapped by STAR aligner version 2.5.3a onto GRCh37 of the human genome. To test the effect of sequencing depth on detected clonotypes, IR-seq fastq files were randomly downsampled using Seqtk 1.3. TCRdb trimmed public reads at Q25 via fastp, called clones via MiXCR and kept in-frame beta chains. Identical CDR3 protein sequences are pooled into one entry, listed with their most common genes and DNA. The V and J calls follow TCRdb's processing rather than the paper's. The sample records around 130,000 distinct CDR3 sequences, around 14% of which are singletons. The ten biggest clones cover around 8.2% of the sample.

Every patient had bone marrow sampled at the time of active disease. Ficoll-Hypaque density gradient centrifugation was used to isolate bone marrow mononuclear cells. Myeloma plasma cells were removed and CD138-negative cells were collected by negative selection after labeling with CD138 magnetic microbeads on a MACS separator. Purity of the isolated cells was checked by flow cytometry on an Attune NxT using CD138 antibodies. Total RNA was extracted using TRIzol reagent and was quantified on a NanoDrop spectrophotometer. For each patient, the CD138-negative bone marrow sample underwent paired RNA-seq and IR-seq. This clonotype has just a few counts. Its antigen remains unidentified. Base quality data are lacking; no much larger clone is found one base away.

The specimen was a population of CD138-negative cells sorted from bone marrow. The meaning of the sample's cell subset or site label: bone marrow mononuclear cells depleted of CD138+ plasma/myeloma cells by negative magnetic selection. This sequence originates from a donor at least 40 years old with multiple myeloma. The V and J segments used are TRBV7-3 and TRBJ2-3, with 7 bases matching TRBD1. The CDR3 sequence is CASSLNREGAGDTQYF. The nucleotides are TGTGCCAGCAGCTTAAATAGAGAGGGGGCCGGAGATACGCAGTATTTT.